The clone carrying this T cell receptor beta chain has only a few counts. The target antigen is unknown. The data stem from a study of response to subunit inactivated influenza vaccine. Germline V gives CDR1 DFQATT, CDR2 SNEGSKA (reference sequence). The CDR3 spans 15 residues. Trimming stripped 2 bases from V and 10 bases from J, with 18 bases between. In TCRdb, the RT-PCR reads were re-called with MiXCR into one record per CDR3 protein. The data contain about 830,000 distinct CDR3 sequences, around a sixth of them seen just once; the ten biggest clones take up about a tenth. Study-wide points: With each seasonal influenza vaccination, the authors suggested, few new T cells are recruited.

The source was PBMCs from blood, collected approximately 5 days after vaccination. The chain recombines TRBV20-1 with TRBJ1-6; D call uncertain. The TCR was taken from a man aged 50-59 years who received an inactivated influenza vaccine. The CDR3 is CSARWVGGLSSPLHF. DNA for the CDR3: TGCAGTGCTAGATGGGTCGGCGGTCTATCATCACCCCTCCACTTT.